These 18 T cell receptor beta chains originate from one sample sequenced in a study of T-cell reconstitution after alpha-beta-depleted transplantation in children. Unique molecular identifiers tagged the TCRbeta library. Using its own MiXCR run on the PCR reads, TCRdb lists one record per CDR3 protein. This sample yields 700,000 to 850,000 distinct CDR3 sequences, of which roughly 16% are seen a single time; approximately 5% belongs to the top ten. The input for sequencing was PBMCs, mostly from graft donor cells, taken 360 days after TCRalphabeta/CD19-depleted stem cell transplant. The source is a male patient younger than 18 who had a stem cell transplant for acute lymphoblastic leukemia, so the T cells may come from the graft donor.

This clonotype was picked up a small number of times. The chain couples TRBV12-3 or TRBV12-4 to TRBJ2-7; 7 bases line up with TRBD2. With 5 bases clipped from V and 5 bases from J, the junction kept 9 bases outside the gene matches. The CDR3 totals 14 residues. The CDR3 here is CASSPTSPINEQYF. DNA for the CDR3: TGTGCCAGCAGTCCGACTAGCCCGATTAACGAGCAGTACTTC.

This clonotype was counted a few times. The chain joins TRBV5-1 to TRBJ2-5; D gene ambiguous. Trimming shortened V by 4 bases and J by 4 bases, and 11 bases separated the two germline ends. In germline, CDR1 is SGHRS, CDR2 YFSETQ. This CDR3 is built from 13 residues. The CDR3 sequence: CASSQIPGETQYF. CDR3 sequence (DNA): TGCGCCAGCAGCCAGATCCCGGGAGAGACCCAGTACTTC.

This clonotype occurred many times. The rearrangement uses TRBV10-2 and TRBJ2-2; D is uncertain. This CDR3 region has 14 residues. Germline CDR1 and CDR2: WSHSY and SAAADI. Trimming pared 5 bases from V and 1 base from J, leaving 8 bases between. The CDR3 region has the DNA TGCGCCAGCAGTAAGACTCAGAACACCGGGGAGCTGTTTTTT. Residues: CASSKTQNTGELFF.

The V and J genes are TRBV5-5 and TRBJ1-2; 7 bases line up with TRBD1. The V gene's germline CDR1 is SGHKS and CDR2 YYEKEE (reference sequence). This CDR3 contains 15 residues. V was pared by 4 bases and J by 8 bases, with 14 bases of the junction left unmatched. In DNA form, the CDR3 reads TGTGCCAGCAGCAGGGGGCTAGGAATTTTGAGGGGCTACACCTTC. It yields the protein CASSRGLGILRGYTF.

The rearrangement joins TRBV20-1 to TRBJ1-5; 8 bases are shared with TRBD1. Germline CDR1 DFQATT, CDR2 SNEGSKA (reference sequence). The CDR3 sequence is 14 residues long. V lost 5 bases, J lost 1 base, and 4 bases stayed unmatched. The CDR3 protein is CSAYDRGSNQPQHF. The CDR3 nucleotides read TGCAGTGCTTACGACAGGGGAAGCAATCAGCCCCAGCATTTT.

This clonotype showed up just a few times. V is TRBV20-1 and J is TRBJ2-7; TRBD2 matches 7 bases. This CDR3 has 15 amino acids. V lost 0 bases and J lost 3; bases outside the gene matches: 8. The germline gives CDR1 DFQATT, CDR2 SNEGSKA (reference sequence). The CDR3 DNA follows: TGCAGTGCTAGAGATACCGGGACTAACTTCTACGAGCAGTACTTC. Its protein is CSARDTGTNFYEQYF.

This clonotype was seen repeatedly, ten times or more. The chain uses TRBV12-3 or TRBV12-4 and TRBJ1-6; D unresolved. V lost 5 bases and J 9 bases, leaving 8 bases between the germline ends. The CDR3 sequence is 12 residues long. CDR3 DNA sequence: TGTGCCAGCAGTCCCCTGGGTTCACCCCTCCACTTT. Translating it yields CASSPLGSPLHF.

This clonotype was seen ten or more times. This sequence joins TRBV4-1 and TRBJ1-5; a possible D gene is TRBD1 (6 bases). The V end lost 0 bases, the J end lost 2 bases, and 8 bases lay between the germline ends. Germline values: CDR1 MGHRA, CDR2 YSYEKL. This CDR3 spans 15 amino acids. CDR3 DNA: TGCGCCAGCAGCCAAGATTGGACAGGCAATCAGCCCCAGCATTTT. It translates to CASSQDWTGNQPQHF.

This clonotype has just a few counts. The rearrangement links TRBV29-1 to TRBJ1-4; 10 bases fit TRBD1. V gave up 1 base and J gave up 7 bases; unmatched junction bases: 6. The CDR3 is made up of 15 amino acids. Germline loops: CDR1 SQVTM, CDR2 ANQGSEA. CDR3 loop: CSVEVGDRGREKLFF. CDR3 nucleotide sequence: TGCAGCGTTGAAGTCGGCGACAGGGGGCGTGAAAAACTGTTTTTT.

In this sample, this clonotype turned up many times. The chain carries TRBV2 and TRBJ2-2; TRBD1 matches 12 bases. The CDR3 is made up of 15 amino acids. The V gene end was trimmed by 7 bases and the J gene end by 5 bases; junction bases not matched to a gene: 5. The germline V gene encodes CDR1 SNHLY and CDR2 FYNNEI. As DNA, the CDR3 is TGTGCCAGCATGCGGGACAGGGGGCGAACCGGGGAGCTGTTTTTT. It translates to CASMRDRGRTGELFF.

In nucleotides, the CDR3 is TGCGCCAGCAGCTCGCCGGGACAGGAGGCCTACGAGCAGTACTTC. It specifies CASSSPGQEAYEQYF. V usage is TRBV5-1 and J usage is TRBJ2-7, with 8 bases that match TRBD1. CDR1 is SGHRS, CDR2 YFSETQ, per germline. This CDR3 contains 15 residues. The V and J ends lost 3 bases and 2 bases, in that order; junction bases with no gene match: 7. Full variable domain (outside the CDR3, taken from reference TRBV5-1 and TRBJ2-7): KAGVTQTPRYLIKTRGQQVTLSCSPISGHRSVSWYQQTPGQGLQFLFEYFSETQRNKGNFPGRFSGRQFSNSRSEMNVSTLELGDSALYLCASSSPGQEAYEQYFGPGTRLTVT.

The chain recombines TRBV18 with TRBJ2-7; TRBD1 agrees at 10 bases. CDR1 and CDR2 (germline): KGHSH, LQKENI. This CDR3 has 16 amino acids. V lost 1 base and J lost 5; bases outside the gene matches: 8. The CDR3: CASSPLTGTGVNEQYF. CDR3 bases: TGTGCCAGCTCACCACTCACCGGGACAGGGGTTAACGAGCAGTACTTC.

In its sample, this clonotype was seen a few times. The rearrangement links TRBV5-1 to TRBJ2-6; a weak D match, TRBD1 (6 bases). There are 16 residues in the CDR3. Germline V gene sequence: CDR1 SGHRS, CDR2 YFSETQ. The V end was cut by 0 bases, the J end by 0 bases, with 7 bases between. The CDR3 region is CASSLGGLSGANVLTF. In DNA, the CDR3 is TGCGCCAGCAGCTTGGGGGGGCTCTCTGGGGCCAACGTCCTGACTTTC.

The chain has TRBV5-1 and TRBJ1-1; D uncertain. Looked up from germline, CDR1 is SGHRS and CDR2 is YFSETQ. Trimming pared 3 bases from V and 4 bases from J, leaving 13 bases between. This CDR3 region has 14 residues. CDR3 sequence: CASSSSTGSTEAFF. As DNA, the CDR3 is TGCGCCAGCAGCTCCTCCACGGGGTCCACTGAAGCTTTCTTT.

This clonotype has a count of ten or more. The chain recombines TRBV9 with TRBJ2-7; D could derive from TRBD1 or TRBD2 (6 bases each). Germline V CDR1 and CDR2: SGDLS, YYNGEE. V was shortened by 3 bases and J by 3 bases, with 13 bases between the two germline ends. The CDR3 spans 14 residues. For the CDR3, the DNA is TGTGCCAGCAGCGCCGAACAGGGAGGCTACGAGCAGTACTTC. The encoded protein is CASSAEQGGYEQYF. The full variable domain, completed using reference TRBV9 and TRBJ2-7, is DSGVTQTPKHLITATGQRVTLRCSPRSGDLSVYWYQQSLDQGLQFLIQYYNGEERAKGNILERFSAQQFPDLHSELNLSSLELGDSALYFCASSAEQGGYEQYFGPGTRLTVT.

This clonotype was counted ten times or more. The chain has TRBV5-4 and TRBJ2-1; a weak D match, TRBD2 (6 bases). The germline CDR1 and CDR2 sequences are SGHNT and YYREEE (reference sequence). The CDR3 loop spans 14 amino acids. Trimming removed 2 bases at V and 7 bases at J, with 13 bases between. The CDR3 sequence: CASSFAGSGNEQFF. CDR3 nucleotide sequence: TGTGCCAGCAGCTTCGCCGGGAGCGGTAATGAGCAGTTCTTC.

This clonotype turned up a few times. The V and J genes are TRBV19 and TRBJ2-7, with a tentative D call TRBD1 (5 bases). V was trimmed by 4 bases and J by 3 bases, leaving 13 bases between them. Germline loops: CDR1 LNHDA, CDR2 SQIVND (reference sequence). CDR3 length: 14 residues. DNA for the CDR3: TGTGCCAGTAGTACCTACCCCGACAGCTACGAGCAGTACTTC. Its translation: CASSTYPDSYEQYF.

This clonotype was observed a handful of times. The chain employs TRBV29-1 and TRBJ2-7; 8 bases align to TRBD2. Per germline, CDR1 SQVTM and CDR2 ANQGSEA. This CDR3 has 12 residues. With 3 bases clipped from V and 4 bases from J, the junction kept 2 bases outside the gene matches. CDR3 sequence: CSVETSVYEQYF. DNA for the CDR3: TGCAGCGTTGAGACTAGCGTGTACGAGCAGTACTTC.